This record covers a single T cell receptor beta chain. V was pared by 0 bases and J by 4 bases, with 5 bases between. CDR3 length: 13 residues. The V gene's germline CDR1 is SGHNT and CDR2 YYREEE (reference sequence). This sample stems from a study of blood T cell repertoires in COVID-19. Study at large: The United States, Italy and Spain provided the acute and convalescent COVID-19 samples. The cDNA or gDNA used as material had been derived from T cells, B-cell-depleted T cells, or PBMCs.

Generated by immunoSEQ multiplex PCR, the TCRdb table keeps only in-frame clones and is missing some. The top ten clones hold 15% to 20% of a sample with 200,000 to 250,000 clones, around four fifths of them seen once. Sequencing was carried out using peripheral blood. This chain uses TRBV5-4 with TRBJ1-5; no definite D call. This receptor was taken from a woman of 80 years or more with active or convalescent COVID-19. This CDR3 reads CASSLDQNQPQHF. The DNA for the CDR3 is TGTGCCAGCAGCTTGGACCAGAATCAGCCCCAGCATTTT. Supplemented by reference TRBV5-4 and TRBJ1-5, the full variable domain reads ETGVTQSPTHLIKTRGQQVTLRCSSQSGHNTVSWYQQALGQGPQFIFQYYREEENGRGNFPPRFSGLQFPNYSSELNVNALELDDSALYLCASSLDQNQPQHFGDGTRLSIL.